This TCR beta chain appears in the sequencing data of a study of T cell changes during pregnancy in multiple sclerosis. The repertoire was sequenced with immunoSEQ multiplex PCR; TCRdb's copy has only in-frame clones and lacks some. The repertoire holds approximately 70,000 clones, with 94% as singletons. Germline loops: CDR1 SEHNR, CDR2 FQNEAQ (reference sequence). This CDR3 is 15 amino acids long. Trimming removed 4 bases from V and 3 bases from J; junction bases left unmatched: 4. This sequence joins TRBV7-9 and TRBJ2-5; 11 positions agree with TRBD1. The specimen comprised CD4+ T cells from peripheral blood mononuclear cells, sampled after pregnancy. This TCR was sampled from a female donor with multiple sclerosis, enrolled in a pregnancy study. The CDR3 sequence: CASSSWTGGEETQYF. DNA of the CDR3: TGTGCCAGCAGCTCCTGGACAGGGGGCGAAGAGACCCAGTACTTC.